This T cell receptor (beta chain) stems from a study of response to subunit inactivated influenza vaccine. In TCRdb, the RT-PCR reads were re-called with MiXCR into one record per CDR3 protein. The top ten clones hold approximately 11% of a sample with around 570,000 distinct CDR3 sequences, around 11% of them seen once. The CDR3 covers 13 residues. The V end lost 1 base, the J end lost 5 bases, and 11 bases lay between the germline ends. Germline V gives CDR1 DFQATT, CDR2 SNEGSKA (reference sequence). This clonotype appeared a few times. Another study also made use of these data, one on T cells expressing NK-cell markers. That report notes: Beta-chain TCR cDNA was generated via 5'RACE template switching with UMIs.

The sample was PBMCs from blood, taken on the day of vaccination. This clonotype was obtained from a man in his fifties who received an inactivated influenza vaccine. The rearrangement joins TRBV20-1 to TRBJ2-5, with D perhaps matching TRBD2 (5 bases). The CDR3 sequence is CSARVGQRETQYF. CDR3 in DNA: TGCAGTGCTAGAGTGGGCCAGCGGGAGACCCAGTACTTC.